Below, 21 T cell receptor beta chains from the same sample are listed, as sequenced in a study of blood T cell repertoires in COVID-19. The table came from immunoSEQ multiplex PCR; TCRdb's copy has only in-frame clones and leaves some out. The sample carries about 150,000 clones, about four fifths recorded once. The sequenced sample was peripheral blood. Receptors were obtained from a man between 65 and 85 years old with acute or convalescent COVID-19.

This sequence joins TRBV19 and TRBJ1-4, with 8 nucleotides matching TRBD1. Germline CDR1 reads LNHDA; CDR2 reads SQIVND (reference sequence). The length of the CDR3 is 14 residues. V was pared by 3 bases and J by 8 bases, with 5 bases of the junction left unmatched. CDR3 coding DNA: TGTGCCAGTAGTATTGGGACAGGAGGGGAAAAACTGTTTTTT. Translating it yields CASSIGTGGEKLFF.

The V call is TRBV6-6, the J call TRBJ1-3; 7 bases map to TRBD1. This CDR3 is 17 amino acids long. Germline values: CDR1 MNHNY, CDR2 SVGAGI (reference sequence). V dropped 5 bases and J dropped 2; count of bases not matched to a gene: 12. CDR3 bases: TGTGCCAGCAGTCCTCAGGGGGTCGGGGCCACTGGAAACACCATATATTTT. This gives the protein CASSPQGVGATGNTIYF.

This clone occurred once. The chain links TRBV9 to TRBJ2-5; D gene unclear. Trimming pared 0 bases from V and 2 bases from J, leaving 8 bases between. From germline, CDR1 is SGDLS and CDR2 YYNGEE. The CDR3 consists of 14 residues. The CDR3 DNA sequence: TGTGCCAGCAGCGTAGGGCTAGAGCAAGAGACCCAGTACTTC. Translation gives CASSVGLEQETQYF.

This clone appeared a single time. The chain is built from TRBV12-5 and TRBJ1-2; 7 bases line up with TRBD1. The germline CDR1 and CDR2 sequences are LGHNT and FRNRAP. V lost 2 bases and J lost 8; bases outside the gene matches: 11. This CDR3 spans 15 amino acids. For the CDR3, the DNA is TGTGCTAGTGGTTTGCCCACCAGGGGGAGATGGGGCTACACCTTC. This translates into CASGLPTRGRWGYTF.

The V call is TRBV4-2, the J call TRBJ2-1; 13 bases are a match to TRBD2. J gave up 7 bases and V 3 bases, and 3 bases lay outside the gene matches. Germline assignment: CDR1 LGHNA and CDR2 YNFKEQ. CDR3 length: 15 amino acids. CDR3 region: CASSQGLAGPNEQFF. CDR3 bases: TGTGCCAGCAGCCAGGGACTAGCGGGACCTAATGAGCAGTTCTTC.

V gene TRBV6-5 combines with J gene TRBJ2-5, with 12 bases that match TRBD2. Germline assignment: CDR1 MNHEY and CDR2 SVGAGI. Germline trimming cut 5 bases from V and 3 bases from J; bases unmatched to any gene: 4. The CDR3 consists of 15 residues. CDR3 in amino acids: CASSTSGGPEETQYF. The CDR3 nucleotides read TGTGCCAGCAGTACTAGCGGGGGGCCCGAAGAGACCCAGTACTTC.

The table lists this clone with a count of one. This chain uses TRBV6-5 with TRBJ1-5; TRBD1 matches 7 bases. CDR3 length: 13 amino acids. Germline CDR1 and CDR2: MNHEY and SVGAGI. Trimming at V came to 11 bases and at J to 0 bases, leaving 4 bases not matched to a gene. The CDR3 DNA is TGTGCCTCGGGACAGAATAGCAATCAGCCCCAGCATTTT. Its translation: CASGQNSNQPQHF.

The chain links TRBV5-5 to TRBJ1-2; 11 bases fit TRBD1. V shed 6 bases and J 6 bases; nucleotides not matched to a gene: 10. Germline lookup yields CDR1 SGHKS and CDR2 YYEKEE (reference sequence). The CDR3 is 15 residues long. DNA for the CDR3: TGTGCCAGCACCGCTTCCGGACAGGGGGCGAATGGCTACACCTTC. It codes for CASTASGQGANGYTF.

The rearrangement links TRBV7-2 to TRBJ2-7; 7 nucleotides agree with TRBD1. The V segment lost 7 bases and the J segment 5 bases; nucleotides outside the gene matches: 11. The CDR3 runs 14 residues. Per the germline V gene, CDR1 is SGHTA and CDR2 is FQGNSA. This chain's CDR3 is CASKRGQLIHEQYF. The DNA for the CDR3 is TGTGCCAGCAAACGGGGACAGTTAATCCACGAGCAGTACTTC. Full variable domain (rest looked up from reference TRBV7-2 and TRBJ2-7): GAGVSQSPSNKVTEKGKDVELRCDPISGHTALYWYRQSLGQGLEFLIYFQGNSAPDKSGLPSDRFSAERTGGSVSTLTIQRTQQEDSAVYLCASKRGQLIHEQYFGPGTRLTVT.

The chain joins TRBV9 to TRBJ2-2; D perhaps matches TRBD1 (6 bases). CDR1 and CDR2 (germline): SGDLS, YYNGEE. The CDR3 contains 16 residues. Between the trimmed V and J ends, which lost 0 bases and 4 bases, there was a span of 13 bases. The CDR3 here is CASSVDTGFSTGELFF. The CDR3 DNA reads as TGTGCCAGCAGCGTAGATACAGGGTTTTCCACCGGGGAGCTGTTTTTT.

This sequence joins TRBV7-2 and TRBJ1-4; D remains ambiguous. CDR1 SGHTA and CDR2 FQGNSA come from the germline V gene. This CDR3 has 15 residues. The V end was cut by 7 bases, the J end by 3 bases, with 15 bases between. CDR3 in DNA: TGTGCCAGCACCCCCCGCGGCGCAGCTAATGAAAAACTGTTTTTT. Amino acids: CASTPRGAANEKLFF. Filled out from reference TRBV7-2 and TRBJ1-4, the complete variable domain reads GAGVSQSPSNKVTEKGKDVELRCDPISGHTALYWYRQSLGQGLEFLIYFQGNSAPDKSGLPSDRFSAERTGGSVSTLTIQRTQQEDSAVYLCASTPRGAANEKLFFGSGTQLSVL.

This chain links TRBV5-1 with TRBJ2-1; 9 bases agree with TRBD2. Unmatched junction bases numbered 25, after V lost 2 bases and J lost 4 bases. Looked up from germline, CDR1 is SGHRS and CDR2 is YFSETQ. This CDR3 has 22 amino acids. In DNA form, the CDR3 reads TGCGCCAGCAGCTTCCCTCATGGGCGGGAGGGTGCCCAAGCCACCTTTTACAATGAGCAGTTCTTC. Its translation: CASSFPHGREGAQATFYNEQFF.

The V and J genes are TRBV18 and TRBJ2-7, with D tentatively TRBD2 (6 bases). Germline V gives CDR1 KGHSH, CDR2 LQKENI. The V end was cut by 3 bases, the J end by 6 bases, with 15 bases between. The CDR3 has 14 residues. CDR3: CASSPGTAAGEQYF. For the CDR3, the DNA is TGTGCCAGCTCACCGGGGACTGCAGCCGGCGAGCAGTACTTC.

The CDR3 loop reads CASSEGQPQHF. For the CDR3, the DNA is TGTGCCAGCAGTGAGGGCCAGCCCCAGCATTTT. V and J are TRBV6-1 and TRBJ1-5; D gene unclear. V lost 3 bases, J lost 7 bases, and 4 bases lay in between. The CDR3 runs 11 residues. Germline assignment: CDR1 MNHNS and CDR2 SASEGT.

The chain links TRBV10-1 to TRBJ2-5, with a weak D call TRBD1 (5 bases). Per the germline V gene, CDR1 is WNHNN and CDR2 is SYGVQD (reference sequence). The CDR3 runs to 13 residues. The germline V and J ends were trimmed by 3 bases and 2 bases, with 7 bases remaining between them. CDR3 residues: CASSDPGQETQYF. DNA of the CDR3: TGCGCCAGCAGTGATCCAGGGCAAGAGACCCAGTACTTC.

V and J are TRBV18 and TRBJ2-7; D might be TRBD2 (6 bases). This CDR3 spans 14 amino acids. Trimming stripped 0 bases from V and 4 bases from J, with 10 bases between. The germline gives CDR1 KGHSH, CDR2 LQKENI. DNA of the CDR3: TGTGCCAGCTCACCACCTAGCGGAATTTACGAGCAGTACTTC. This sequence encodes CASSPPSGIYEQYF.

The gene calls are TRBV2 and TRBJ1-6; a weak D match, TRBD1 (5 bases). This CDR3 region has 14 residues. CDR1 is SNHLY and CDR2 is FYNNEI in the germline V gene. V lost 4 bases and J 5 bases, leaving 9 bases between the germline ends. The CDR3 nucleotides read TGTGCCAGCAGTGCAACAGGAGATAATTCACCCCTCCACTTT. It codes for CASSATGDNSPLHF.

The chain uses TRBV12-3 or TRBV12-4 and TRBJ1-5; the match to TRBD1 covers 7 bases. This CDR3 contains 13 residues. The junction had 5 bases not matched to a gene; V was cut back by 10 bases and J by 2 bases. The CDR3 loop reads CATSRGRNQPQHF. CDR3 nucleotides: TGTGCCACCTCAAGGGGGCGCAATCAGCCCCAGCATTTT.

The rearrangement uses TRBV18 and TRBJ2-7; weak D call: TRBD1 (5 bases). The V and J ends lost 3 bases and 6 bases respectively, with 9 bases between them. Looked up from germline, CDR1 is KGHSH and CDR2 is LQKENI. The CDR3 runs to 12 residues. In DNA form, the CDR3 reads TGTGCCAGCTCACCCCAGGGTGGCGAGCAGTACTTC. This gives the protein CASSPQGGEQYF.

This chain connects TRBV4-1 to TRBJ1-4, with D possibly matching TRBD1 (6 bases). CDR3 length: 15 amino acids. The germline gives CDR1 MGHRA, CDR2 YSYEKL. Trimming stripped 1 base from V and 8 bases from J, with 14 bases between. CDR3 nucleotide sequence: TGCGCCAGCAGCCAAGGACAGGCGGCTTACGAAAAACTGTTTTTT. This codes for CASSQGQAAYEKLFF.

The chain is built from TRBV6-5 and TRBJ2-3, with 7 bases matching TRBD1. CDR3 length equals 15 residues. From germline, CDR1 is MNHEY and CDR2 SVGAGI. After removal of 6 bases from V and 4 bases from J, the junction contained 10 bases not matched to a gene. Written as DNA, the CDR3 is TGTGCCAGCAGCCTAATTACAGGGGTGGCAGATACGCAGTATTTT. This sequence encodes CASSLITGVADTQYF.